This T cell receptor (beta chain) was documented in a study of cytotoxic CD8 clonotypes in ibrutinib-treated CLL. Notes on this clone: Its target is not known.

CDR3 length equals 13 residues. With V trimmed by 6 bases and J by 9 bases, 7 bases remained unmatched. CDR1 and CDR2 (germline): SGHNT, YYREEE (reference sequence). Target depth was 1 in 200,000 to 1 in 1 million T cells, about 10x per clonotype. Data came from immunoSEQ multiplex PCR; TCRdb stores just in-frame clones and leaves some out. The data hold 120,000 to 150,000 clones, with about 80% observed a single time. Study results and limitations: Researchers report that baseline clonality outpaced age-matched healthy donors and tracked circulating CD8+ T-cell counts. Sampling of sustained-remission and progressing patients occurred at differing times. Having risen at ibrutinib response, clonality had fallen back toward baseline by progression.

This clonotype was obtained from a human donor with chronic lymphocytic leukemia. Sample: PBMCs, taken after 12 months of ibrutinib treatment. The chain employs TRBV5-4 and TRBJ2-1; 9 nucleotides match TRBD2. Here the CDR3 DNA reads TGTGCCAGCACCCGGCGGGGGGGCAGTGAGCAGTTCTTC. Translating gives CASTRRGGSEQFF. The whole variable domain, remainder taken from reference TRBV5-4 and TRBJ2-1, is ETGVTQSPTHLIKTRGQQVTLRCSSQSGHNTVSWYQQALGQGPQFIFQYYREEENGRGNFPPRFSGLQFPNYSSELNVNALELDDSALYLCASTRRGGSEQFFGPGTRLTVL.